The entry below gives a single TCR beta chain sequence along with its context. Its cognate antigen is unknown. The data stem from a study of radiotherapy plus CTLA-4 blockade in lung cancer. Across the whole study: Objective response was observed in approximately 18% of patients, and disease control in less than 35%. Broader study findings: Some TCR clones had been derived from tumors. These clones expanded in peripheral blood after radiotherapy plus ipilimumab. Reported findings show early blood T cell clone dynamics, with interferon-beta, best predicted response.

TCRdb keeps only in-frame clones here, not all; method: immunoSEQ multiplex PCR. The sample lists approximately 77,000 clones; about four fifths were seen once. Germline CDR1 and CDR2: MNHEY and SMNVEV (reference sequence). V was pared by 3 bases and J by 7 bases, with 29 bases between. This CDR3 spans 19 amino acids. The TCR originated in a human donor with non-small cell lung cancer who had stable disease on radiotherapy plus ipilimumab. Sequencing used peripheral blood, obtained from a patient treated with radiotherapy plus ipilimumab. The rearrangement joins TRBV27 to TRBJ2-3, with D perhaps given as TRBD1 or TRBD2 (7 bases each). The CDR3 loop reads CASSFYRGRVSGGGNTQYF. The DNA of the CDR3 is TGTGCCAGCAGTTTCTATAGGGGGCGAGTTTCAGGGGGAGGGAATACGCAGTATTTT.